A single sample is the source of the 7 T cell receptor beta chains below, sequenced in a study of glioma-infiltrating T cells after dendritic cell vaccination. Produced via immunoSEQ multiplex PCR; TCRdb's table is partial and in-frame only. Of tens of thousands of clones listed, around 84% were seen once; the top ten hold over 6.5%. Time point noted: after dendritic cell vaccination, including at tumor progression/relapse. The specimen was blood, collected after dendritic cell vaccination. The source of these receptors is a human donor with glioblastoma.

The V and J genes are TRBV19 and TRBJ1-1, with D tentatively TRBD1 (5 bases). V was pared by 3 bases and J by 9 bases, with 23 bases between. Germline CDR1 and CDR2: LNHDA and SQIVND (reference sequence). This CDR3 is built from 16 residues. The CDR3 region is CASSIEFRERAVQAFF. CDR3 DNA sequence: TGTGCCAGTAGTATTGAGTTCAGGGAAAGGGCGGTCCAAGCTTTCTTT. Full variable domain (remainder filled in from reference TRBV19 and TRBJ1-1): DGGITQSPKYLFRKEGQNVTLSCEQNLNHDAMYWYRQDPGQGLRLIYYSQIVNDFQKGDIAEGYSVSREKKESFPLTVTSAQKNPTAFYLCASSIEFRERAVQAFFGQGTRLTVV.

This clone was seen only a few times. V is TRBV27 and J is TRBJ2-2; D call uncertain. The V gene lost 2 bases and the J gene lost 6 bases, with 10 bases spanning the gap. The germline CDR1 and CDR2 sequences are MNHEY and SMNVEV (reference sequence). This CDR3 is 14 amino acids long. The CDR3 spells CASSLGSSAGELFF. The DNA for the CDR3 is TGTGCCAGCAGTTTAGGTTCTTCAGCCGGGGAGCTGTTTTTT.

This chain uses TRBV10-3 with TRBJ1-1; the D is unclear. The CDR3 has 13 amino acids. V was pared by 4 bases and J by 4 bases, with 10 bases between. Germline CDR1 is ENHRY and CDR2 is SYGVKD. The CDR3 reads CAISGPGVTEAFF. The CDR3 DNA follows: TGTGCCATCAGTGGTCCCGGGGTCACTGAAGCTTTCTTT.

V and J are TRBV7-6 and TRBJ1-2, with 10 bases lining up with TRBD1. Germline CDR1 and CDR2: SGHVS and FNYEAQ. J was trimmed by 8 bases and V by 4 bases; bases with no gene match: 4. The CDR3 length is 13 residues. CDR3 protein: CASSSGTGDGYTF. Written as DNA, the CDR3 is TGTGCCAGCAGCTCTGGGACAGGGGACGGCTACACCTTC.

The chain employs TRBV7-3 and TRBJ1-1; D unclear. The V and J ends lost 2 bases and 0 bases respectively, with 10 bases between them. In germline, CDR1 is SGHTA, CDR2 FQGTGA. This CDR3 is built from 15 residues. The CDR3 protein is CASSLYAVMNTEAFF. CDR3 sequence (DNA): TGTGCCAGCAGCTTATACGCAGTAATGAACACTGAAGCTTTCTTT.

CDR3 DNA sequence: TGTGCTAGTGGACATCAACCGGGACAGGGGGCCCAGAATGAAAAACTGTTTTTT. Translating gives CASGHQPGQGAQNEKLFF. The chain links TRBV12-5 to TRBJ1-4; 12 positions agree with TRBD1. The trim removed 6 bases at V and 5 bases at J, leaving 13 bases unmatched. Per germline, CDR1 LGHNT and CDR2 FRNRAP. The CDR3 length is 18 residues.

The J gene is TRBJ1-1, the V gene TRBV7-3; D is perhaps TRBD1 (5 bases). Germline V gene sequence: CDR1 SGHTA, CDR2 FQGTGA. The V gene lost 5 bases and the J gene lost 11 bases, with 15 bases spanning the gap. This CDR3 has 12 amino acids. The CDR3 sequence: CASSHPGHEAFF. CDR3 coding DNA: TGTGCCAGCAGCCACCCCGGACATGAGGCTTTCTTT. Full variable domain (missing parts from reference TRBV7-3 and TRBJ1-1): GAGVSQTPSNKVTEKGKYVELRCDPISGHTALYWYRQSLGQGPEFLIYFQGTGAADDSGLPNDRFFAVRPEGSVSTLKIQRTERGDSAVYLCASSHPGHEAFFGQGTRLTVV.